The source of this T cell receptor beta chain is a study of CD8 T cells in Susac syndrome. RNA, at about 0.5 to 1 ug, was reverse transcribed with random hexamers. Amplification of TCR beta CDR3 spanned 54 Vbeta and 13 Jbeta via immunoSEQ multiplex PCR. MiXCR was run by TCRdb on the immunoSEQ multiplex PCR reads, yielding one entry per CDR3 protein. The sample has about 210,000 distinct CDR3 sequences, 90% to 95% seen once; the top ten hold approximately 0.1%. Germline assignment: CDR1 DFQATT and CDR2 SNEGSKA (reference sequence). Trimming shortened V by 3 bases and J by 4 bases, and 10 bases separated the two germline ends. The CDR3 is 13 residues long. Of note for this clonotype: The target antigen is unknown.

Overall study findings and caveats: That the number of individuals in its TCR sequencing and HLA analysis was relatively small was acknowledged by the study.

Sequencing of TCR beta was carried out in blood CD8+ and CD4+ T cells. While CD8+ and CD4+ T cells were isolated negatively, TEMRA cells were enriched by FACS. What was sequenced was CD4+ T cells from PBMCs. The receptor was derived from a human donor in good health. The V call is TRBV20-1, the J call TRBJ1-5; a possible D gene is TRBD1 (6 bases). This CDR3 reads CSARRQVNQPQHF. DNA for the CDR3: TGCAGTGCTAGGAGACAGGTGAATCAGCCCCAGCATTTT.